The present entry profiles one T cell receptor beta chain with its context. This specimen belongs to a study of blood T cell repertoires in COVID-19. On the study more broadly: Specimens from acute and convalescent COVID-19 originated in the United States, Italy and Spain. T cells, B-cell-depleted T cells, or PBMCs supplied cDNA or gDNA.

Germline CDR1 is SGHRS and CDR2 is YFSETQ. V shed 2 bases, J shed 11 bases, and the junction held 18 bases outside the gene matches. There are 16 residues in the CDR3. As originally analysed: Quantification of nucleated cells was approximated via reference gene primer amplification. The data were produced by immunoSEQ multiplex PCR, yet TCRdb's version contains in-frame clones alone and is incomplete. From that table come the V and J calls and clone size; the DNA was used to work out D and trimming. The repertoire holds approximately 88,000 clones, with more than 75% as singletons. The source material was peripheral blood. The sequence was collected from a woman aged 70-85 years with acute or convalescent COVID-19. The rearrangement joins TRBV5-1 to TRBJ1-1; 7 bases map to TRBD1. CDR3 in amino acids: CASSFSGQERHREAFF. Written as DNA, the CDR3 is TGCGCCAGCAGCTTCTCAGGACAGGAAAGGCACAGAGAGGCTTTCTTT.